These 17 T cell receptor beta chains were sequenced from one sample in a study of blood T cell repertoires in COVID-19. The protocol was immunoSEQ multiplex PCR, while the TCRdb copy is restricted to in-frame clones and leaves out a portion. The top ten clones hold 10% to 13% of a sample with around 250,000 clones, over 70% of them seen once. Sequenced: peripheral blood. These receptors came from a woman aged 70-85 years with COVID-19, enrolled during active disease.

The chain employs TRBV30 and TRBJ1-3, with 7 positions matching TRBD1. Germline values: CDR1 GTSNPN, CDR2 SVGIG (reference sequence). The J segment lost 3 bases and the V segment lost 5 bases, leaving 7 bases of the junction unmatched. The CDR3 has 14 residues. In nucleotides, the CDR3 is TGTGCCTGGTCGAAGAGGGACAGTGGAAACACCATATATTTT. Translated: CAWSKRDSGNTIYF. Full variable domain (remainder filled in from reference TRBV30 and TRBJ1-3): SQTIHQWPATLVQPVGSPLSLECTVEGTSNPNLYWYRQAAGRGLQLLFYSVGIGQISSEVPQNLSASRPQDRQFILSSKKLLLSDSGFYLCAWSKRDSGNTIYFGEGSWLTVV.

The genes are TRBV4-3 and TRBJ1-1; D perhaps matches TRBD1 (6 bases). This CDR3 is 16 amino acids long. Trimming shortened V by 1 base and J by 1 base, and 13 bases separated the two germline ends. CDR1 LGHNA and CDR2 YSLEER come from the germline V gene. The CDR3 nucleotides read TGCGCCAGCAGCCAAGCCTCGGGACATCCGAACACTGAAGCTTTCTTT. Protein: CASSQASGHPNTEAFF.

V usage is TRBV3-1 (or the pseudogene TRBV3-2) and J usage is TRBJ2-1, with D possibly matching TRBD2 (6 bases). Germline CDR1 reads LGHDT; CDR2 reads YNNKEL (reference sequence). The CDR3 length is 15 residues. Trimming cost V 1 base and J 8 bases, with 15 bases left between them. The CDR3 protein is CASSQAAGFEDEQFF. The CDR3 nucleotides are TGTGCCAGCAGCCAAGCGGCGGGGTTCGAGGATGAGCAGTTCTTC.

V gene TRBV10-2 combines with J gene TRBJ2-1; D is uncertain. Germline assignment: CDR1 WSHSY and CDR2 SAAADI. The CDR3 length is 11 residues. Trimming took off 8 bases at V and 8 bases at J, with 10 bases between the two ends. CDR3 nucleotide sequence: TGCGCCAGCGGCCGAGGAGATGAGCAGTTCTTC. Its translation is CASGRGDEQFF.

The gene calls are TRBV4-3 and TRBJ2-1, with 9 nucleotides matching TRBD1. The CDR3 length is 14 residues. Germline assignment: CDR1 LGHNA and CDR2 YSLEER. The junction had 10 bases not matched to a gene; V was cut back by 8 bases and J by 8 bases. CDR3 nucleotides: TGCGCCAGCGCCCGGGACAGGGTGTACCATGAGCAGTTCTTC. This gives the protein CASARDRVYHEQFF.

The V gene is TRBV19, the J gene TRBJ1-2, with 11 bases aligning to TRBD1. V shed 9 bases, J shed 3 bases, and the junction held 6 bases outside the gene matches. This CDR3 region has 14 residues. Germline CDR1 and CDR2: LNHDA and SQIVND (reference sequence). CDR3 coding DNA: TGTGCCAGCAATTTGGGACAGGGGGACTATGGCTACACCTTC. The encoded protein is CASNLGQGDYGYTF.

The chain combines TRBV11-3 with TRBJ2-7, with TRBD2 identical over 7 bases. The V gene's germline CDR1 is SGHNT and CDR2 YENEEA. The ends lost 2 bases at V and 5 bases at J; junction bases unmatched: 6. The CDR3 has 14 amino acids. The CDR3 is CASSLSGIPNEQYF. The CDR3 DNA reads as TGTGCCAGCAGCTTAAGCGGGATCCCAAACGAGCAGTACTTC.

This clone was observed a few times. This sequence joins TRBV4-1 and TRBJ1-5, with 7 bases matching TRBD1. The CDR3 extends over 20 amino acids. Germline-derived CDR1 and CDR2 are MGHRA and YSYEKL. The V gene end was trimmed by 4 bases and the J gene end by 0 bases; junction bases not matched to a gene: 18. CDR3: CASSRTHTGTDGVSNQPQHF. The CDR3 bases are TGCGCCAGCAGCCGCACTCATACCGGGACAGATGGGGTTAGCAATCAGCCCCAGCATTTT.

This clone has only a few counts. V and J are TRBV29-1 and TRBJ1-2; 10 bases match TRBD1. There are 14 residues in the CDR3. The V and J ends lost 6 bases and 7 bases, in that order; junction bases with no gene match: 11. In germline, CDR1 is SQVTM, CDR2 ANQGSEA. CDR3 sequence reads: CSVGGGTGASGYTF. The CDR3, as DNA: TGCAGCGTGGGTGGTGGGACAGGGGCATCTGGCTACACCTTC.

This clone was seen only once. The chain has TRBV14 and TRBJ2-3; the match to TRBD2 covers 8 bases. The CDR3 spans 15 residues. Trimming cost V 5 bases and J 0 bases; bases outside gene matches: 4. Germline V lookup: CDR1 SGHDN, CDR2 FVKESK. The CDR3 bases are TGTGCCAGCAGCTCTCTAGCGGGCAGCACAGATACGCAGTATTTT. As protein: CASSSLAGSTDTQYF.

V gene TRBV15 combines with J gene TRBJ2-5; 12 bases fit TRBD2. This CDR3 is 17 amino acids long. The J segment lost 5 bases and the V segment lost 0 bases, leaving 7 bases of the junction unmatched. From germline, CDR1 is LNHNV and CDR2 YYDKDF (reference sequence). The CDR3 is CATSRDLAGGITETQYF. The CDR3 nucleotides are TGTGCCACCAGCAGAGATCTAGCGGGAGGGATAACGGAGACCCAGTACTTC.

V usage is TRBV7-2 and J usage is TRBJ2-3; D not certain. The CDR3 loop spans 15 amino acids. V dropped 5 bases and J dropped 5 bases, with 17 bases sitting between them. The germline V gene has CDR1 SGHTA and CDR2 FQGNSA. This CDR3 reads CASSPNFGLEDTQYF. The CDR3 DNA reads TGTGCCAGCAGCCCGAACTTCGGGTTGGAAGATACGCAGTATTTT.

The V call is TRBV7-9, the J call TRBJ1-3; D gene unclear. V lost 5 bases, J lost 7 bases, and 9 bases lay in between. Germline loops: CDR1 SEHNR, CDR2 FQNEAQ (reference sequence). There are 12 residues in the CDR3. The CDR3 nucleotides read TGTGCCAGCAGCAAAGATTCGAACACCATATATTTT. The encoded protein is CASSKDSNTIYF.

V is TRBV25-1 and J is TRBJ1-6; D gene unclear. V was clipped by 2 bases and J by 10 bases, with 9 bases between them. CDR3 length equals 13 residues. Looked up from germline, CDR1 is MGHDK and CDR2 is SYGVNS. This CDR3 is CASSEVGASPLHF. The CDR3 DNA reads as TGTGCCAGCAGTGAAGTGGGCGCCTCACCCCTCCACTTT.

The gene calls are TRBV19 and TRBJ1-4; 7 nucleotides align to TRBD1. Germline CDR1 LNHDA, CDR2 SQIVND (reference sequence). The CDR3 length is 15 residues. Trimming removed 3 bases from V and 8 bases from J; junction bases left unmatched: 9. CDR3 nucleotides: TGTGCCAGTAGTATTCGGCAGGGGGTGGACGAAAAACTGTTTTTT. Its protein is CASSIRQGVDEKLFF. The whole variable domain, remainder taken from reference TRBV19 and TRBJ1-4, is DGGITQSPKYLFRKEGQNVTLSCEQNLNHDAMYWYRQDPGQGLRLIYYSQIVNDFQKGDIAEGYSVSREKKESFPLTVTSAQKNPTAFYLCASSIRQGVDEKLFFGSGTQLSVL.

The chain joins TRBV10-3 to TRBJ1-1; the D gene is possibly TRBD1 (6 bases). The germline V gene has CDR1 ENHRY and CDR2 SYGVKD. Trimming removed 6 bases from V and 4 bases from J, with 12 bases in between. This CDR3 has 13 residues. CDR3 in amino acids: CAISRDIGTEAFF. The CDR3 nucleotides are TGTGCCATCAGCCGGGACATTGGCACTGAAGCTTTCTTT.

The chain couples TRBV7-3 to TRBJ2-6; perhaps TRBD1 as D (6 bases). CDR1 and CDR2 from the germline V gene are SGHTA and FQGTGA. The CDR3 has 17 amino acids. The V and J ends lost 2 bases and 1 base respectively, with 12 bases between them. The CDR3 DNA is TGTGCCAGCAGCTTACCGGACAGTCTGTCTGGGGCCAACGTCCTGACTTTC. As protein: CASSLPDSLSGANVLTF.